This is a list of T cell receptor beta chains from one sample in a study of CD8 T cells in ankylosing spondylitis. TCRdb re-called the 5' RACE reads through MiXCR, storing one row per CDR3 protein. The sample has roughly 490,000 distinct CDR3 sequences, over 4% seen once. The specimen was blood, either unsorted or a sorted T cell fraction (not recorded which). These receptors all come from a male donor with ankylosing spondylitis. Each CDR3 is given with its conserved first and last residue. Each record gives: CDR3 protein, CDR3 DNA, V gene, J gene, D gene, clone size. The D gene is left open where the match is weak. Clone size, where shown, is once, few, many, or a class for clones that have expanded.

CDR3: CASSQEFAGVSYNEQFF
DNA: TGCGCCAGCAGCCAAGAATTCGCGGGAGTCTCCTACAATGAGCAGTTCTTC
V: TRBV4-3
J: TRBJ2-1
D: TRBD2
size: many

CDR3: CSARASGFDTEAFF
DNA: TGCAGTGCTAGAGCGAGCGGGTTTGATACTGAAGCTTTCTTT
V: TRBV20-1
J: TRBJ1-1
D: .
size: many

CDR3: CASSGTTSGRAYEQYF
DNA: TGCGCCAGCAGTGGAACGACTAGCGGGAGGGCCTACGAGCAGTACTTC
V: TRBV10-2
J: TRBJ2-7
D: TRBD2
size: few

CDR3: CASSLWVWADSNQPQHF
DNA: TGTGCCAGCAGTTTATGGGTGTGGGCAGATAGCAATCAGCCCCAGCATTTT
V: TRBV12-3/TRBV12-4
J: TRBJ1-5
D: .
size: many

CDR3: CASSQLTGYSTDTQYF
DNA: TGCGCCAGCAGCCAACTCACAGGGTACAGCACAGATACGCAGTATTTT
V: TRBV4-3
J: TRBJ2-3
D: .
size: many

CDR3: CASSFIAYPATNEKLFF
DNA: TGTGCCAGCAGTTTCATAGCTTACCCTGCAACTAATGAAAAACTGTTTTTT
V: TRBV28
J: TRBJ1-4
D: .
size: .

CDR3: CASSQEPRLAGNTGELFF
DNA: TGTGCCAGCAGCCAAGAGCCCCGACTAGCGGGTAACACCGGGGAGCTGTTTTTT
V: TRBV4-2
J: TRBJ2-2
D: TRBD2
size: .

CDR3: CSARDHRGTDGYTF
DNA: TGCAGTGCTAGAGATCACAGGGGGACTGATGGCTACACCTTC
V: TRBV20-1
J: TRBJ1-2
D: TRBD1
size: many

CDR3: CASSQDSGANRGFPQFF
DNA: TGCGCCAGCAGCCAAGATTCGGGCGCCAACAGGGGCTTCCCCCAGTTCTTC
V: TRBV4-3
J: TRBJ2-1
D: TRBD1
size: many

CDR3: CASSSFFYAGGGSTDTQYF
DNA: TGTGCCAGCAGTTCCTTTTTTTATGCTGGCGGGGGGAGCACAGATACGCAGTATTTT
V: TRBV6-5
J: TRBJ2-3
D: TRBD2
size: many

CDR3: CASSSLPSGHYGYTF
DNA: TGTGCCAGCAGCTCGCTCCCCTCGGGCCACTATGGCTACACCTTC
V: TRBV7-6
J: TRBJ1-2
D: .
size: many

CDR3: CASSLGRGGGSPSYEQYF
DNA: TGTGCCAGCAGCTTAGGACGGGGGGGCGGGAGTCCCTCCTACGAGCAGTACTTC
V: TRBV11-2
J: TRBJ2-7
D: TRBD2
size: many

CDR3: CASVEPNYGYTF
DNA: TGTGCCTCTGTCGAGCCGAACTATGGCTACACCTTC
V: TRBV2
J: TRBJ1-2
D: .
size: .

CDR3: CASSWLSLGAYEQYF
DNA: TGCGCCAGCAGCTGGTTGTCACTCGGGGCCTACGAGCAGTACTTC
V: TRBV5-1
J: TRBJ2-7
D: .
size: many

CDR3: CASSGRGATNEKLFF
DNA: TGTGCCAGCAGTGGTCGAGGCGCGACTAATGAAAAACTGTTTTTT
V: TRBV7-9
J: TRBJ1-4
D: .
size: many

CDR3: CSVDSGDDEQYF
DNA: TGCAGCGTGGACAGCGGTGACGACGAGCAGTACTTC
V: TRBV29-1
J: TRBJ2-7
D: .
size: .

CDR3: CASSPRFLETQYF
DNA: TGCGCCAGCAGCCCCCGGTTCTTAGAGACCCAGTACTTC
V: TRBV4-1
J: TRBJ2-5
D: .
size: many

CDR3: CASRGQVGLSEQYF
DNA: TGTGCCAGCAGGGGTCAGGTGGGGCTGAGCGAGCAGTACTTC
V: TRBV28
J: TRBJ2-7
D: .
size: few

CDR3: CASSLQGIITEAFF
DNA: TGTGCCAGCAGTCTACAGGGAATAATAACTGAAGCTTTCTTT
V: TRBV12-3/TRBV12-4
J: TRBJ1-1
D: .
size: many

CDR3: CATSETGSKLFF
DNA: TGTGCCACCAGTGAAACAGGTTCAAAACTGTTTTTT
V: TRBV24-1
J: TRBJ1-4
D: .
size: many

CDR3: CASSTDLETEAFF
DNA: TGTGCCAGTAGTACGGACTTGGAAACTGAAGCTTTCTTT
V: TRBV19
J: TRBJ1-1
D: .
size: .

CDR3: CASSQIASDTQYF
DNA: TGCGCCAGCAGCCAGATTGCATCAGATACGCAGTATTTT
V: TRBV4-3
J: TRBJ2-3
D: .
size: many

CDR3: CASSPSSGSYTGELFF
DNA: TGTGCCAGCAGCCCCTCTAGCGGGTCCTACACCGGGGAGCTGTTTTTT
V: TRBV7-2
J: TRBJ2-2
D: TRBD2
size: .

CDR3: CASSLQGVQPQHF
DNA: TGTGCCAGCAGTTTACAGGGCGTTCAGCCCCAGCATTTT
V: TRBV7-2
J: TRBJ1-5
D: .
size: .

CDR3: CSVVAKQETQYF
DNA: TGCAGCGTTGTGGCCAAACAAGAGACCCAGTACTTC
V: TRBV29-1
J: TRBJ2-5
D: .
size: many

CDR3: CASSFEGQHNEQFF
DNA: TGTGCCAGCAGTTTTGAGGGACAACACAATGAGCAGTTCTTC
V: TRBV6-5
J: TRBJ2-1
D: .
size: many

CDR3: CASSQDSVVGSAEQFF
DNA: TGCGCCAGCAGCCAAGATAGCGTGGTAGGGTCGGCTGAGCAGTTCTTC
V: TRBV4-1
J: TRBJ2-1
D: .
size: few

CDR3: CASSLGNPGWTGELFF
DNA: TGTGCCAGCAGCTTGGGAAACCCGGGTTGGACCGGGGAGCTGTTTTTT
V: TRBV5-6
J: TRBJ2-2
D: .
size: many

CDR3: CASSAGQGVLLLGYTF
DNA: TGTGCCAGCAGTGCCGGACAGGGCGTTTTATTGCTCGGCTACACCTTC
V: TRBV2
J: TRBJ1-2
D: TRBD1
size: .

CDR3: CASSLARLMNTEAFF
DNA: TGTGCCAGCAGCTTAGCCCGTCTAATGAACACTGAAGCTTTCTTT
V: TRBV7-2
J: TRBJ1-1
D: .
size: many

CDR3: CASSYSKLDWGNIQYF
DNA: TGTGCCAGCAGTTACTCGAAGTTAGACTGGGGCAACATTCAGTACTTC
V: TRBV6-2/TRBV6-3
J: TRBJ2-4
D: .
size: many

CDR3: CSVEVGTRGTEQYF
DNA: TGCAGCGTTGAAGTCGGAACTCGGGGTACGGAGCAGTACTTC
V: TRBV29-1
J: TRBJ2-7
D: .
size: many

CDR3: CASSLGLGLVDHNEQFF
DNA: TGTGCCAGCAGCTTAGGATTGGGACTAGTCGACCACAATGAGCAGTTCTTC
V: TRBV7-9
J: TRBJ2-1
D: TRBD2
size: many

CDR3: CSAWGLPSSYEQYF
DNA: TGCAGTGCTTGGGGACTACCCAGCTCCTACGAGCAGTACTTC
V: TRBV20-1
J: TRBJ2-7
D: TRBD2
size: many

CDR3: CASSILPGSYGYTF
DNA: TGTGCCAGCAGCATCCTACCTGGGAGCTATGGCTACACCTTC
V: TRBV9
J: TRBJ1-2
D: .
size: many

CDR3: CSVDSGWFTDTQYF
DNA: TGCAGCGTTGATTCAGGGTGGTTCACAGATACGCAGTATTTT
V: TRBV29-1
J: TRBJ2-3
D: .
size: .

CDR3: CAIQGGGPGELFF
DNA: TGTGCCATCCAGGGTGGCGGCCCCGGGGAGCTGTTTTTT
V: TRBV12-3/TRBV12-4
J: TRBJ2-2
D: .
size: .

CDR3: CSFGGRAGEQYF
DNA: TGCAGCTTTGGGGGGAGAGCGGGGGAGCAGTACTTC
V: TRBV29-1
J: TRBJ2-7
D: TRBD2
size: many

CDR3: CSARGTGGIGAFF
DNA: TGCAGTGCTAGAGGGACAGGGGGTATAGGGGCTTTCTTT
V: TRBV20-1
J: TRBJ1-1
D: TRBD1
size: many

CDR3: CASSLDGGDTQYF
DNA: TGCGCCAGCAGCCTGGACGGAGGAGATACGCAGTATTTT
V: TRBV4-3
J: TRBJ2-3
D: .
size: many

CDR3: CASAARGLAKNIQYF
DNA: TGTGCCAGCGCGGCTCGGGGGCTAGCCAAAAACATTCAGTACTTC
V: TRBV28
J: TRBJ2-4
D: .
size: few

CDR3: CASSLRTPYEQYF
DNA: TGCGCCAGCAGCCTCCGGACACCCTACGAGCAGTACTTC
V: TRBV5-1
J: TRBJ2-7
D: .
size: few

CDR3: CASSYSREKPQHF
DNA: TGTGCCAGCAGTTACTCGAGAGAAAAGCCCCAGCATTTT
V: TRBV6-5
J: TRBJ1-5
D: .
size: many

CDR3: CASSQDAAFKETQYF
DNA: TGTGCCAGCAGCCAAGATGCTGCCTTTAAAGAGACCCAGTACTTC
V: TRBV4-2
J: TRBJ2-5
D: .
size: .

CDR3: CASGEQGAQNSPLHF
DNA: TGTGCCAGCGGGGAACAGGGGGCGCAAAATTCACCCCTCCACTTT
V: TRBV7-2
J: TRBJ1-6
D: TRBD1
size: many

CDR3: CASSGPSGGDYEQYF
DNA: TGCGCCAGCAGCGGACCTAGCGGGGGAGACTACGAGCAGTACTTC
V: TRBV5-1
J: TRBJ2-7
D: TRBD2
size: many

CDR3: CASSLGLAGEYPIEQFF
DNA: TGCGCCAGCAGTCTGGGACTAGCGGGAGAGTACCCGATTGAGCAGTTCTTC
V: TRBV10-1
J: TRBJ2-1
D: TRBD2
size: many

CDR3: CASSPGVRNSPLHF
DNA: TGTGCCAGCAGTCCAGGGGTGCGTAATTCACCCCTCCACTTT
V: TRBV27
J: TRBJ1-6
D: .
size: many

CDR3: CASSQVRGTSGTYEQYF
DNA: TGTGCCAGCAGCCAAGTACGAGGGACAAGTGGGACCTACGAGCAGTACTTC
V: TRBV4-2
J: TRBJ2-7
D: .
size: few

CDR3: CASSPQIQPQHF
DNA: TGTGCCAGCAGTCCGCAGATTCAGCCCCAGCATTTT
V: TRBV12-3/TRBV12-4
J: TRBJ1-5
D: .
size: many